The T cell receptor beta chain described here comes from a study of shared clonotypes between healthy human individuals. Germline CDR1 and CDR2: SNHLY and FYNNEI. The CDR3 is 12 residues long. Trimming took 8 bases from V and 7 from J; bases not matched to a gene: 5. Naivety among CD8 cells was defined by CD45RO negativity and positive CCR7 selection, thereby excluding terminally differentiated effector memory CD45RA+ cells. Whole-study findings and limits: Apart from blood, nothing was sampled; tissue repertoires likely differ.

This clone was counted a single time. Its antigen remains unidentified. In the original workflow: Junction-only immunoSEQ data arrived without quality scores, meaning filtering differed. The data were produced by immunoSEQ multiplex PCR, yet TCRdb's version contains in-frame clones alone and is incomplete. V, J and clone size are taken as reported in that table, and D and trimming were inferred from the DNA itself. The sample has about 550,000 clones, nearly 97% seen once. The chain uses TRBV2 and TRBJ1-2; 9 bases are shared with TRBD1. The source of this sequence is a young woman in good health. Input material: naive CD8+ T cells sorted from blood. CDR3 nucleotides: TGTGCCAGCCTACCGGGACAGGGTGGCTACACCTTC. Its translation is CASLPGQGGYTF.